The 17 T cell receptor beta chains below come from one sample, sequenced in a study of blood T cell repertoires in COVID-19. Assay used: immunoSEQ multiplex PCR; TCRdb lists only in-frame clones, some missing. Here the sample spans about 380,000 clones, 80% to 90% being singletons. Sequenced material: PBMCs or T cells enriched from blood (not recorded which). Receptors were obtained from a man aged 30-40 years who had recovered from COVID-19.

CDR3 protein: CASSVTRSNEQFF. Here the CDR3 DNA reads TGTGCCAGCAGTGTGACTAGATCCAATGAGCAGTTCTTC. J is TRBJ2-1 and V is TRBV12-3 or TRBV12-4; D may be TRBD2 (6 bases). V gave up 5 bases and J gave up 6 bases, with 11 bases separating them. The CDR3 consists of 13 residues.

In its sample, this clone was seen once. The chain combines TRBV4-1 with TRBJ1-1; a weak D match, TRBD1 (5 bases). Trimming stripped 4 bases from V and 0 bases from J, with 12 bases between. The CDR3 is 15 amino acids. Looked up from germline, CDR1 is MGHRA and CDR2 is YSYEKL. CDR3 in amino acids: CASSRTTVMNTEAFF. The DNA of the CDR3 is TGCGCCAGCAGCCGCACGACAGTCATGAACACTGAAGCTTTCTTT.

The genes are TRBV7-7 and TRBJ1-1; D uncertain. The CDR3 is made up of 13 amino acids. Germline CDR1 reads SSHAT; CDR2 reads FNYEAQ (reference sequence). The CDR3 sequence: CATSRELGTEAFF. Here the CDR3 DNA reads TGTGCTACCAGCCGGGAGCTGGGCACTGAAGCTTTCTTT.

This chain connects TRBV30 to TRBJ2-7, with TRBD2 matching over 10 bases. J was trimmed by 1 base and V by 4 bases; bases with no gene match: 4. This CDR3 comprises 14 residues. From germline, CDR1 is GTSNPN and CDR2 SVGIG (reference sequence). The chain's CDR3 is CAWKLAGRSYEQYF. CDR3 in DNA: TGTGCCTGGAAACTAGCGGGGAGATCCTACGAGCAGTACTTC.

This clone was observed a single time. The chain links TRBV14 to TRBJ2-7; possible D gene TRBD1, 6 bases. V lost 5 bases and J lost 3, with 14 bases in between. The length of the CDR3 is 14 residues. Per the germline V gene, CDR1 is SGHDN and CDR2 is FVKESK. The DNA of the CDR3 is TGTGCCAGCAGCGTACAGGGTAGAGTCTACGAGCAGTACTTC. It translates to CASSVQGRVYEQYF.

V and J are TRBV7-2 and TRBJ1-1; TRBD1 matches at 7 bases. Germline V lookup: CDR1 SGHTA, CDR2 FQGNSA. The CDR3 is made up of 12 amino acids. V gave up 5 bases and J gave up 6 bases; unmatched junction bases: 3. The chain's CDR3 is CASSLQGSEAFF. DNA for the CDR3: TGTGCCAGCAGCCTACAGGGGTCTGAAGCTTTCTTT.

The chain links TRBV27 to TRBJ1-5, with 7 bases that match TRBD1. Trimming removed 5 bases from V and 3 bases from J; junction bases left unmatched: 10. This CDR3 has 16 amino acids. Germline lookup yields CDR1 MNHEY and CDR2 SMNVEV (reference sequence). The CDR3 sequence is CASSPTTEGANQPQHF. The CDR3 region has the DNA TGTGCCAGCAGTCCTACGACAGAGGGGGCCAATCAGCCCCAGCATTTT.

The chain is built from TRBV13 and TRBJ2-2; 10 bases match TRBD1. The CDR3 totals 14 residues. Trimming removed 5 bases from V and 6 bases from J; junction bases left unmatched: 3. Germline CDR1 PRHDT, CDR2 FYEKMQ (reference sequence). The CDR3 nucleotides are TGTGCCAGCAGCCGGACAGGGGGTCCCGGGGAGCTGTTTTTT. Encoded protein: CASSRTGGPGELFF.

The rearrangement joins TRBV21-1 to TRBJ1-2; whether TRBD1, the table's D call, matches the DNA was not checked. TRBV21-1 corresponds to a pseudogene. CDR3 size: 14 residues. CDR3 sequence (DNA): TGTGCCAGCAACCCAGGACAGGGGACAGGCGGCTACACCTTC. Translating it yields CASNPGQGTGGYTF.

This clone has a single count. This rearrangement joins TRBV18 to TRBJ1-1; D is unclear. This CDR3 is built from 14 residues. CDR1 and CDR2 (germline): KGHSH, LQKENI. Trimming took 6 bases from V and 5 from J, leaving 16 bases between them. The CDR3 protein is CASSDSARETEAFF. CDR3 DNA: TGTGCCAGCTCCGACTCCGCGAGGGAGACTGAAGCTTTCTTT. The entire variable domain, with the rest obtained from reference TRBV18 and TRBJ1-1, is as follows: NAGVMQNPRHLVRRRGQEARLRCSPMKGHSHVYWYRQLPEEGLKFMVYLQKENIIDESGMPKERFSAEFPKEGPSILRIQQVVRGDSAAYFCASSDSARETEAFFGQGTRLTVV.

The V and J genes are TRBV6-5 and TRBJ2-1; weak D call: TRBD1 (6 bases). CDR3 length equals 15 residues. Germline V gives CDR1 MNHEY, CDR2 SVGAGI. The V end was cut by 2 bases, the J end by 4 bases, with 12 bases between. The CDR3 bases are TGTGCCAGCAGTTACAAAGGACAGCCGTACAATGAGCAGTTCTTC. Translating it yields CASSYKGQPYNEQFF.

The rearrangement uses TRBV6-4 and TRBJ1-5; D is uncertain. CDR3 length: 17 residues. V lost 1 base, J lost 2 bases, and 15 bases lay in between. The V gene's germline CDR1 is MRHNA and CDR2 SNTAGT. Here the CDR3 reads CASSDFTDDKGNQPQHF. The CDR3 coding sequence is TGTGCCAGCAGTGACTTTACAGACGATAAAGGCAATCAGCCCCAGCATTTT.

This clone came up once. The chain couples TRBV11-2 to TRBJ2-3; 12 bases fit TRBD2. This CDR3 comprises 16 residues. Trimming cost V 4 bases and J 2 bases; bases outside gene matches: 4. Germline V CDR1 and CDR2: SGHAT, FQNNGV. CDR3 coding DNA: TGTGCCAGCAGCTCTCGACTAGCGGGGGCCACAGATACGCAGTATTTT. Encoded protein: CASSSRLAGATDTQYF.

The rearrangement uses TRBV2 and TRBJ1-5; 8 nucleotides match TRBD1. This CDR3 spans 15 amino acids. After removal of 5 bases from V and 6 bases from J, the junction contained 9 bases not matched to a gene. CDR1 is SNHLY and CDR2 is FYNNEI in the germline V gene. CDR3 DNA sequence: TGTGCCAGCAGTCCAGACAGGGGAGGAGGTCAGCCCCAGCATTTT. Translating gives CASSPDRGGGQPQHF.

The genes are TRBV7-8 and TRBJ1-5; D may be TRBD1 (6 bases). CDR1 is SGHVS and CDR2 is FQNEAQ in the germline V gene. This CDR3 has 14 residues. V gave up 3 bases and J gave up 4 bases, with 10 bases separating them. The CDR3 loop reads CASSLGGQNQPQHF. CDR3 nucleotides: TGTGCCAGCAGCTTGGGTGGACAGAATCAGCCCCAGCATTTT.

This sequence joins TRBV5-5 and TRBJ2-1; TRBD1 aligns across 8 bases. V shed 3 bases and J 4 bases; nucleotides not matched to a gene: 12. CDR3 length: 17 residues. Germline V gives CDR1 SGHKS, CDR2 YYEKEE (reference sequence). The CDR3 region has the DNA TGTGCCAGCAGCTCCAAGACCAGACAGGGGTATTACAATGAGCAGTTCTTC. Translating gives CASSSKTRQGYYNEQFF.

This chain links TRBV5-1 with TRBJ2-3, with TRBD2 matching over 7 bases. Germline-derived CDR1 and CDR2 are SGHRS and YFSETQ. The V segment lost 5 bases and the J segment 5 bases; nucleotides outside the gene matches: 8. There are 14 residues in the CDR3. CDR3 amino acids: CASSSGGSRDTQYF. Here the CDR3 DNA reads TGCGCCAGCAGTTCCGGGGGGAGCCGAGATACGCAGTATTTT.